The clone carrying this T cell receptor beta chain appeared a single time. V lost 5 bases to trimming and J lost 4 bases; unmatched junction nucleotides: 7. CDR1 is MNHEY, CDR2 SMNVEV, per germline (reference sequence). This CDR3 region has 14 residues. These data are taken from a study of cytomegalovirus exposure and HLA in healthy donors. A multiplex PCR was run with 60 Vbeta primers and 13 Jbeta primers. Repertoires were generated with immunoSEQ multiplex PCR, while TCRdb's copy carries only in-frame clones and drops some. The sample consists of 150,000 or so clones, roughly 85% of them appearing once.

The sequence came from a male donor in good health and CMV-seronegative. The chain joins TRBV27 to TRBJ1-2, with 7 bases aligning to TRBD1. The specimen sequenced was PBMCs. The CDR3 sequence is CASSVGGQSYGYTF. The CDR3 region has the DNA TGTGCCAGCAGTGTAGGGGGACAGTCCTATGGCTACACCTTC.